A selection of T cell receptor beta chains follows, all from one sample in a study of T-cell memory formation after mild COVID-19. TCRdb reanalysed the 5' RACE reads using MiXCR and keeps one entry per CDR3 protein. The sample has fewer than 50,000 distinct CDR3 sequences; approximately 9.7% are singletons. Sample: PBMCs or a T cell subset sorted from them (not recorded which). The receptors were gathered from an adult woman who had mild COVID-19 (a few samples of this study predate the infection). Cell type and time point are not known. The CDR3 runs from the conserved cysteine through the conserved F or W. The D gene is left open where the match is weak. Clone size, where shown, is once, few, many, or a class for clones that have expanded.

j_gene | d_gene | abundance | v_gene | CDR3nt | CDR3aa
TRBJ1-1 | - | few | TRBV4-3 | TGCGCCAGCAGCCAAGATATCGGGACTGAAGCTTTCTTT | CASSQDIGTEAFF
TRBJ1-1 | - | few | TRBV2 | TGTGCCAGCAGGGGCCAGATGGGACTCACTGAAGCTTTCTTT | CASRGQMGLTEAFF
TRBJ2-3 | - | - | TRBV18 | TGTGCCAGCTCACCAGGACAGTTTTTCACAGATACGCAGTATTTT | CASSPGQFFTDTQYF
TRBJ2-1 | TRBD2 | many | TRBV9 | TGTGCCAGCAGCCCTCGGGTAGCGGGGACGAACAATGAGCAGTTCTTC | CASSPRVAGTNNEQFF
TRBJ1-2 | - | few | TRBV29-1 | TGCAGCGTTGAACACAGTCTGAACTATGGCTACACCTTC | CSVEHSLNYGYTF
TRBJ1-1 | - | many | TRBV12-3/TRBV12-4 | TGTGCCAGCAGTTTATTCTACACTGAAGCTTTCTTT | CASSLFYTEAFF
TRBJ2-1 | - | few | TRBV20-1 | TGCAGTGCTAGGGGCCTCACCGGGGGCAATGAGCAGTTCTTC | CSARGLTGGNEQFF
TRBJ2-2 | - | - | TRBV12-3/TRBV12-4 | TGTGCCAGCAGTTCGAACAGGGTGAACACCGGGGAGCTGTTTTTT | CASSSNRVNTGELFF
TRBJ2-3 | - | few | TRBV4-3 | TGCGCCAGCAGCCAAGCCGGGGACCGCACAGATACGCAGTATTTT | CASSQAGDRTDTQYF
TRBJ1-1 | - | few | TRBV4-3 | TGCGCCAGCAGCCAAAGGACAGTCGGGAACACTGAAGCTTTCTTT | CASSQRTVGNTEAFF
TRBJ1-5 | - | few | TRBV10-3 | TGTGCCACCGATCGGGAGGGATATCAGCCCCAGCATTTT | CATDREGYQPQHF
TRBJ1-1 | - | many | TRBV5-6 | TGTGCCAGCAGCAGAAGGACAGCGACTGAAGCTTTCTTT | CASSRRTATEAFF
TRBJ2-7 | - | few | TRBV29-1 | TGCAGCGTTTCGCAGGGGACCTCCTACGAGCAGTACTTC | CSVSQGTSYEQYF
TRBJ2-3 | TRBD2 | - | TRBV4-1 | TGCGCCAGCAGCCGCCGAGGGGAGACTAGCGGGGGAGGGGGAGATACGCAGTATTTT | CASSRRGETSGGGGDTQYF
TRBJ2-4 | - | many | TRBV14 | TGTGCCAGCAGCCACAACGAGGACTATGGGGACATTCAGTACTTC | CASSHNEDYGDIQYF
TRBJ1-3 | - | few | TRBV14 | TGTGCCAGCAGCGGACTCTCTGGAAACACCATATATTTT | CASSGLSGNTIYF
TRBJ1-1 | - | - | TRBV10-3 | TGTGCCATCAGTGAACAGGGCGAGACTGAAGCTTTCTTT | CAISEQGETEAFF
TRBJ2-1 | - | few | TRBV7-9 | TGTGCCAGCAGCTTAGGGGCCTTGGGCCTAGCACTAGGGAATGAGCAGTTCTTC | CASSLGALGLALGNEQFF
TRBJ2-5 | - | many | TRBV4-2 | TGTGCCAGCAGCCCCACCGGGTGGGGAGAGACCCAGTACTTC | CASSPTGWGETQYF
TRBJ2-1 | - | few | TRBV20-1 | TGCAGTGCTAGAGACCCGGCCCGAAGCTCCTACAATGAGCAGTTCTTC | CSARDPARSSYNEQFF
TRBJ2-7 | - | - | TRBV21-1 | TGTGCCAGCAGCAAAGTGGTGCGCACCCGCTCCTACGAGCAGTACTTC | CASSKVVRTRSYEQYF
TRBJ1-1 | TRBD1 | few | TRBV7-8 | TGTGCCAGCAGCTTAGAAGGGACAGGGGCTGAAGCTTTCTTT | CASSLEGTGAEAFF
TRBJ2-7 | TRBD1 | many | TRBV19 | TGTGCCAGTAGTATGGACAGGGCCCACTACGAGCAGTACTTC | CASSMDRAHYEQYF
TRBJ2-7 | TRBD1 | - | TRBV5-8 | TGTGCCAGCAGCCCTTCCTTTTGGACAGGGGCCTCCTACGAGCAGTACTTC | CASSPSFWTGASYEQYF
TRBJ2-5 | - | few | TRBV5-1 | TGCGCCAGCAGCCCGGGGTTAGGCGGGGAGACCCAGTACTTC | CASSPGLGGETQYF
TRBJ2-3 | TRBD2 | - | TRBV20-1 | TGCAGTGCCGGGACTAGCGGGACAGATACGCAGTATTTT | CSAGTSGTDTQYF
TRBJ2-5 | - | - | TRBV18 | TGTGCCAGCTCACGGAGCCAAGAGACCCAGTACTTC | CASSRSQETQYF
TRBJ1-3 | - | many | TRBV7-2 | TGTGCCAGCAGCTTGGACGGAGGGTTCTCTGGAAACACCATATATTTT | CASSLDGGFSGNTIYF
TRBJ2-1 | - | few | TRBV9 | TGTGCCAGCAGCGTAGGCTCCGAGGTCCGCAATGAGCAGTTCTTC | CASSVGSEVRNEQFF
TRBJ2-5 | - | - | TRBV5-6 | TGTGCCAGCAGCTGGGACCGTCAAGAGACCCAGTACTTC | CASSWDRQETQYF
TRBJ1-2 | - | - | TRBV18 | TGTGCCAGCTCACCGGCGTCCCTTTTTAACTATGGCTACACCTTC | CASSPASLFNYGYTF